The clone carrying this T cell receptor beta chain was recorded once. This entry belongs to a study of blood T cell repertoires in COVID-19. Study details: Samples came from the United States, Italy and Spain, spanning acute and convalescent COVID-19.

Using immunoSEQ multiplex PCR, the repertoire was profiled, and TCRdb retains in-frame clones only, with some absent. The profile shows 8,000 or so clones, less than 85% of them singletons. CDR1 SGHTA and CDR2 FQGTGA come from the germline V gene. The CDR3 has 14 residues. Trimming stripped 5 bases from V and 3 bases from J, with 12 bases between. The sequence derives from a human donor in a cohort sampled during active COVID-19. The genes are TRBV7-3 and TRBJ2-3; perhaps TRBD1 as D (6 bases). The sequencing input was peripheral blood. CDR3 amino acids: CASSPPGTTDTQYF. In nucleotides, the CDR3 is TGTGCCAGCAGCCCACCCGGGACAACAGATACGCAGTATTTT.